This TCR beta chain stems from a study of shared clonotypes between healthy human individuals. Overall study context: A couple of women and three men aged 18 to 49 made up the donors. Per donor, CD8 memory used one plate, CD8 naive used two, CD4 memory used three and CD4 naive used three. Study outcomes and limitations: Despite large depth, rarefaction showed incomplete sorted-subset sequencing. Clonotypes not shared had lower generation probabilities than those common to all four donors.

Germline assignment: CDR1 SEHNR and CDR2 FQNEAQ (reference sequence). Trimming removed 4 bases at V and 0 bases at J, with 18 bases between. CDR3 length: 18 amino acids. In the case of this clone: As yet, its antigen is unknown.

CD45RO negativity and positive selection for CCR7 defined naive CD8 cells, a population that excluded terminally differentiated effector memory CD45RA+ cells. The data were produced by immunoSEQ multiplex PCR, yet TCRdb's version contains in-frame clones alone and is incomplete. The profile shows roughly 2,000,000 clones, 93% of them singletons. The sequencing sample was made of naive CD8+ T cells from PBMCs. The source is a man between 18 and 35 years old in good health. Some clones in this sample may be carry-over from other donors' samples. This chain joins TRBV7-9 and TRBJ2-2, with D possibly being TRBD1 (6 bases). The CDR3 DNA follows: TGTGCCAGCAGCTCACAACAGGGCACACTAACGAACACCGGGGAGCTGTTTTTT. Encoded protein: CASSSQQGTLTNTGELFF.